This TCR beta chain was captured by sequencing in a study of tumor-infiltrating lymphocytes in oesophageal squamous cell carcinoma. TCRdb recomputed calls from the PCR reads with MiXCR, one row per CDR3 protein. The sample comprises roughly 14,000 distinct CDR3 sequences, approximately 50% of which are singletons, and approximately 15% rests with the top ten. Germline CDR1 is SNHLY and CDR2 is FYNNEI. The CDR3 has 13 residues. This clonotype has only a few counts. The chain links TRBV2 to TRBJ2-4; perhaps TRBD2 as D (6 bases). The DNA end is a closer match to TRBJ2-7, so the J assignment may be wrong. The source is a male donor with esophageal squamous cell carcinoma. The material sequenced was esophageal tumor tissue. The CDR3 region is CATRAGETYEQYF. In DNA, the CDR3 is TGTGCCACTAGAGCGGGTGAGACCTACGAGCAGTACTTC.